Here is one T cell receptor (beta chain) with its context. Its specificity is not known. The sample comes from a study of cytomegalovirus exposure and HLA in healthy donors. About the study: An early data release held approximately 80 million unique TCRs from HLA-typed donors. Around 77% of some 390 genotyped donors fell in the Caucasian-associated ancestry cluster. Findings of the study overall: High sensitivity and specificity were reportedly achieved when the classifier diagnosed cytomegalovirus status. The study recorded about 160 TCR beta chains that were cytomegalovirus-associated.

The PCR ran on 60 Vbeta and 13 Jbeta primers. The assay was immunoSEQ multiplex PCR, and TCRdb's table has in-frame clones only and misses some. Counted here are hundreds of thousands of clones, around 83% occurring once; the ten biggest clones make up approximately 0.24%. Germline V gives CDR1 MNHNS, CDR2 SASEGT. The CDR3 totals 14 residues. The V and J ends lost 6 bases and 0 bases respectively, with 12 bases between them. V usage is TRBV6-1 and J usage is TRBJ2-7; D gene ambiguous. This TCR was sampled from a girl aged 2 to 10 in good health and CMV-seronegative. The source material was PBMCs. The CDR3 loop reads CASSLQGGSYEQYF. The CDR3 nucleotides are TGTGCCAGCAGCCTCCAAGGCGGCTCCTACGAGCAGTACTTC.